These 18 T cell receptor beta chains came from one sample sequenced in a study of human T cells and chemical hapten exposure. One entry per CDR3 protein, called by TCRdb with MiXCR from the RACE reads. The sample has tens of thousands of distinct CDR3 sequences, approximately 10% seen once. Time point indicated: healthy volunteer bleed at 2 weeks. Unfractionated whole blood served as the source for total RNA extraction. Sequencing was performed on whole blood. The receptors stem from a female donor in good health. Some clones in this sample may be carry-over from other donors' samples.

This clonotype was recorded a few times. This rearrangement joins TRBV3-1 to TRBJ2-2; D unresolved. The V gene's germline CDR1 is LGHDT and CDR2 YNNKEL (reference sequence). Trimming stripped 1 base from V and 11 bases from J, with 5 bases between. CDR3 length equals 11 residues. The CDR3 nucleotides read TGTGCCAGCAGCCAAGGGACCGAGCTGTTTTTT. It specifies CASSQGTELFF.

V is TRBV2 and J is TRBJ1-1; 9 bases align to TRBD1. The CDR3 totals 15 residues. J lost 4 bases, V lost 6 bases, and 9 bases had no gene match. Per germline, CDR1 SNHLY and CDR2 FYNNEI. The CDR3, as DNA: TGTGCCAGCAGCCTTATGGGACAGGGCGTCACTGAAGCTTTCTTT. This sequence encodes CASSLMGQGVTEAFF.

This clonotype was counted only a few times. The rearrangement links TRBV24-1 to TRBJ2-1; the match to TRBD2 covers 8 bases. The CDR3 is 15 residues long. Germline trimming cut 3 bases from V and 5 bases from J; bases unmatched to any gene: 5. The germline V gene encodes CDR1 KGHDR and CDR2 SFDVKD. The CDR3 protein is CATSDPSGGDNEQFF. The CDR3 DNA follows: TGTGCCACCAGTGATCCCTCCGGGGGGGACAATGAGCAGTTCTTC.

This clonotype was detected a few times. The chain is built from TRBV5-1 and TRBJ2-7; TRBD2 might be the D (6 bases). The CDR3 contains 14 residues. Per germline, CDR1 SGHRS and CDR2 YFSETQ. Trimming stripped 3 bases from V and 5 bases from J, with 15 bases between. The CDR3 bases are TGCGCCAGCAGCTGGAACCCGCGGGGAGACGAGCAGTACTTC. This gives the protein CASSWNPRGDEQYF.

This CDR3 reads CASSQARISMAYTF. CDR3 DNA: TGCGCCAGCAGCCAGGCCCGGATATCTATGGCCTACACCTTC. This chain links TRBV4-3 with TRBJ1-2; no reliable D call. This CDR3 comprises 14 residues. Between the trimmed V and J ends, which lost 3 bases and 10 bases, there was a span of 18 bases. The germline CDR1 and CDR2 sequences are LGHNA and YSLEER.

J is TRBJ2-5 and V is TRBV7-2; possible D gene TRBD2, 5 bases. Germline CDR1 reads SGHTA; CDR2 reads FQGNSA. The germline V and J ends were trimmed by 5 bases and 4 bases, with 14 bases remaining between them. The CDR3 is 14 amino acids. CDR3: CASSPIAAGETQYF. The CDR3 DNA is TGTGCCAGCAGCCCCATAGCCGCGGGAGAGACCCAGTACTTC.

Here the CDR3 reads CSALTSGGTDTQYF. The CDR3 region has the DNA TGCAGCGCTCTGACTAGCGGAGGCACAGATACGCAGTATTTT. This rearrangement joins TRBV29-1 to TRBJ2-3; 9 bases line up with TRBD2. The germline V gene encodes CDR1 SQVTM and CDR2 ANQGSEA. The CDR3 is made up of 14 amino acids. V lost 7 bases, J lost 1 base, and 6 bases stayed unmatched.

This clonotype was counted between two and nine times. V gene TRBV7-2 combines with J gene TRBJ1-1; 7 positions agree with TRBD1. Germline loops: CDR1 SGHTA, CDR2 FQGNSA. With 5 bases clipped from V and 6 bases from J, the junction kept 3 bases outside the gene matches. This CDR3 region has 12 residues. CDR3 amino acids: CASSIQGSEAFF. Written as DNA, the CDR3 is TGTGCCAGCAGCATACAGGGGTCTGAAGCTTTCTTT.

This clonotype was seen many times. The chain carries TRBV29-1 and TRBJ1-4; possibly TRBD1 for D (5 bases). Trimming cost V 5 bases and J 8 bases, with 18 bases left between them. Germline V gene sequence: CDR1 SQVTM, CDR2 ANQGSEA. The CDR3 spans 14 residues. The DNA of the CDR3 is TGCAGCGTTTATATGGGGACCCCTGCCGAAAAACTGTTTTTT. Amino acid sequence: CSVYMGTPAEKLFF.

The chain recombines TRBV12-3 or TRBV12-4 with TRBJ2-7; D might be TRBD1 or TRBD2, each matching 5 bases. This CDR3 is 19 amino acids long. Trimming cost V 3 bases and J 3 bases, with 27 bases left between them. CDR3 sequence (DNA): TGTGCCAGCAGTTTTGATTGGGAGTACTATGGGCTAGGGGTCTACGAGCAGTACTTC. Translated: CASSFDWEYYGLGVYEQYF.

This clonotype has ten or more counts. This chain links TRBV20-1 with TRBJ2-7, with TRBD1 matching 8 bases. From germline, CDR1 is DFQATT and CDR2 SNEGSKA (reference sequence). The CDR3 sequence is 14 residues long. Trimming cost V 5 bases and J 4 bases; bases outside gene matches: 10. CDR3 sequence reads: CSASGRQGNYEQYF. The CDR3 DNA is TGCAGTGCTTCAGGCAGACAGGGGAATTACGAGCAGTACTTC.

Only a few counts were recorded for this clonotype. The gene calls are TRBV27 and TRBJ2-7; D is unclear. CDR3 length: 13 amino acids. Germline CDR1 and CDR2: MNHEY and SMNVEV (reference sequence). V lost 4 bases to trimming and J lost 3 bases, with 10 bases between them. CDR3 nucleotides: TGTGCCAGCAGTTCCGACCCTTACTACGAGCAGTACTTC. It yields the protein CASSSDPYYEQYF.

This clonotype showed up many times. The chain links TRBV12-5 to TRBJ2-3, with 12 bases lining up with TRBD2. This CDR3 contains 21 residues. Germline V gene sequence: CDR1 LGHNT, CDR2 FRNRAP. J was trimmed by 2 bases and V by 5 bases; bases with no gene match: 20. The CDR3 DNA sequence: TGTGCTAGTGGTCCACCCTGGGAGGCCCCCCTAGCGGGAGGGCCCACAGATACGCAGTATTTT. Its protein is CASGPPWEAPLAGGPTDTQYF. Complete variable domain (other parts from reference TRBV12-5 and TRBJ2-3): DARVTQTPRHKVTEMGQEVTMRCQPILGHNTVFWYRQTMMQGLELLAYFRNRAPLDDSGMPKDRFSAEMPDATLATLKIQPSEPRDSAVYFCASGPPWEAPLAGGPTDTQYFGPGTRLTVL.

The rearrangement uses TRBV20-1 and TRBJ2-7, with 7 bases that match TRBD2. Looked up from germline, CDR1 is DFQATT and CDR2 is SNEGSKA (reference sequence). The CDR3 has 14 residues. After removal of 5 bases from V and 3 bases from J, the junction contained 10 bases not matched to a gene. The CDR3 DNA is TGCAGTGCTCCTGGGGGGGAGGCGGGCTACGAGCAGTACTTC. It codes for CSAPGGEAGYEQYF.

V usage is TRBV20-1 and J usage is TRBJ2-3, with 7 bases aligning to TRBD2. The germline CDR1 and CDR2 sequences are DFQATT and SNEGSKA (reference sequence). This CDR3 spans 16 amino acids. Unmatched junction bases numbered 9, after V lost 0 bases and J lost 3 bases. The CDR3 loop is CSARDPLAVFTDTQYF. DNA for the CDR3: TGCAGTGCTAGAGATCCGCTAGCGGTTTTTACAGATACGCAGTATTTT.

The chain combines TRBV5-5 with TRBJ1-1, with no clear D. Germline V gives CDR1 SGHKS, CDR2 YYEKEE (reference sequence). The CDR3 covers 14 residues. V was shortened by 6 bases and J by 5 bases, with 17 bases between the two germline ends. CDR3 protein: CASNLWDTGTEAFF. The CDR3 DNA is TGTGCCAGCAACTTATGGGATACTGGGACTGAAGCTTTCTTT.

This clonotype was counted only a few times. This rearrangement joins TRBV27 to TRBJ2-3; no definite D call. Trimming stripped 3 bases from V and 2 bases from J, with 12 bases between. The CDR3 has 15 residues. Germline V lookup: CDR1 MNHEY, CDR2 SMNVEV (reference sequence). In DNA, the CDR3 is TGTGCCAGCAGTTTGGACCAGTCTTTCACAGATACGCAGTATTTT. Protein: CASSLDQSFTDTQYF.

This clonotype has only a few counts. The CDR3, as DNA: TGTGCCAGCAGCTTAGGTCTGGGGACTGAAGCTTTCTTT. It translates to CASSLGLGTEAFF. V is TRBV11-2 and J is TRBJ1-1; D not certain. Germline V lookup: CDR1 SGHAT, CDR2 FQNNGV. This CDR3 has 13 amino acids. Trimming pared 1 base from V and 5 bases from J, leaving 8 bases between.